This T cell receptor beta chain was found in a study of cytomegalovirus exposure and HLA in healthy donors. In the study overall: In terms of ancestry, the Caucasian-associated cluster contained roughly 80% of the approximately 430 genotyped donors. Study-wide results and caveats: Solely CMV serostatus was available to characterize immune exposure. TCR beta chains numbering some 150 were designated cytomegalovirus-associated.

Germline CDR1 SGHVS, CDR2 FQNEAQ. Unmatched junction bases numbered 1, after V lost 5 bases and J lost 0 bases. There are 15 residues in the CDR3. In regard to this clone: Its antigen is unidentified.

Use of 60 Vbeta and 13 Jbeta primers characterized the PCR. Assay used: immunoSEQ multiplex PCR; TCRdb lists only in-frame clones, some missing. The data show 35,000 to 45,000 clones, around 72% seen once. This chain uses TRBV7-8 with TRBJ2-2; 9 bases are shared with TRBD1. This sequence originates from a woman aged 30 to 39 in good health and CMV-seronegative. Sequences were obtained from PBMCs. The CDR3 DNA follows: TGTGCCAGCAGCGGACAGGGGACGAACACCGGGGAGCTGTTTTTT. Its translation: CASSGQGTNTGELFF.